The sample holds one count of the clone carrying this TCR beta chain. The CDR3 length is 16 residues. J gave up 0 bases and V 2 bases, and 4 bases lay outside the gene matches. Germline V CDR1 and CDR2: LNHDA, SQIVND (reference sequence). The source of the sample is a study of blood T cell repertoires in COVID-19. In the study overall: The study drew acute and convalescent COVID-19 samples from the United States, Italy and Spain. The cDNA or gDNA used as material had been derived from T cells, B-cell-depleted T cells, or PBMCs.

The repertoire was sequenced with immunoSEQ multiplex PCR; TCRdb's copy has only in-frame clones and lacks some. This table holds about 490,000 clones, 80% to 90% found once. The specimen sequenced was peripheral blood. The V and J genes are TRBV19 and TRBJ2-1; TRBD2 matches at 7 bases. This sequence originates from a human donor in a cohort sampled during active COVID-19. CDR3 nucleotide sequence: TGTGCCAGTAGTATAATAAGCGGGATCTCCTACAATGAGCAGTTCTTC. Translation: CASSIISGISYNEQFF. Drawing the rest from reference TRBV19 and TRBJ2-1, the complete variable domain is DGGITQSPKYLFRKEGQNVTLSCEQNLNHDAMYWYRQDPGQGLRLIYYSQIVNDFQKGDIAEGYSVSREKKESFPLTVTSAQKNPTAFYLCASSIISGISYNEQFFGPGTRLTVL.